The clone carrying this T cell receptor beta chain was seen once. The antigen is not known. Profiled with immunoSEQ multiplex PCR; TCRdb holds only in-frame clones, not every one. The profile shows around 180,000 clones, less than 95% of them singletons. Germline lookup yields CDR1 SGHTA and CDR2 FQGNSA. The CDR3 is made up of 15 amino acids. V lost 3 bases to trimming and J lost 6 bases, with 16 bases between them. This record comes from a study of T cell responses to AZD1222 COVID-19 vaccine. Regarding the study as a whole: Spike was spanned by vaccine-associated CD4 TCRs, which were dominant at 160-218 and 743-854. Possibly, clonal diversity was underestimated; donors were largely white British and included more females. Only after the peak T cell response were repertoires sampled.

The sequencing used peripheral blood, collected on day 0 of AZD1222 vaccination. The rearrangement links TRBV7-2 to TRBJ2-3, with a possible D match to TRBD2 (5 bases). This receptor was taken from an adult in good health. This CDR3 reads CASSFLSANWDTQYF. The CDR3 DNA reads TGTGCCAGCAGCTTTCTTAGCGCGAACTGGGATACGCAGTATTTT.